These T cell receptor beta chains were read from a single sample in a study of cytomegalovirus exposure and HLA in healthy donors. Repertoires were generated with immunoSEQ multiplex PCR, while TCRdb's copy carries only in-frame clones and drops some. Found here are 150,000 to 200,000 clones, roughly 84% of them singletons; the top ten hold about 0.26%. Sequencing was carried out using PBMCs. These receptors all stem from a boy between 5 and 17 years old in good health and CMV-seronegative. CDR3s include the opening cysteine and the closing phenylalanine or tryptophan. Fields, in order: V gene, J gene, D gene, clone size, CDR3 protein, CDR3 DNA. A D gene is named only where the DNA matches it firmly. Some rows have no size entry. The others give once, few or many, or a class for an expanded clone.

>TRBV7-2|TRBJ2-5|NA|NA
CASGRSRGASETQYF
TGTGCCAGCGGCCGGTCCAGGGGTGCTTCAGAGACCCAGTACTTC
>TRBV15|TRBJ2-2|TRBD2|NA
CATQPSGRAHTNTGELFF
TGTGCCACCCAACCTAGCGGGAGGGCGCATACGAACACCGGGGAGCTGTTTTTT
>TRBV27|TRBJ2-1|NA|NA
CASSLPGTLSWNEQFF
TGTGCCAGCAGTCTACCCGGGACACTGTCATGGAATGAGCAGTTCTTC
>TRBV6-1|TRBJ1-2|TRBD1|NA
CASSEDYFTGGDGYTF
TGTGCCAGCAGTGAAGATTATTTTACAGGGGGCGATGGCTACACCTTC
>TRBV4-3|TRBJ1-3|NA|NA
CASSQDNGDITPLTIYF
TGCGCCAGCAGCCAAGATAACGGGGACATAACCCCCCTCACCATATATTTT
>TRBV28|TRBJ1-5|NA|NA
CASRPSRYQGQPQHF
TGTGCCAGCAGGCCTAGCAGGTACCAAGGGCAGCCCCAGCATTTT
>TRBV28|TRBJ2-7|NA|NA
CASSLFPTEQYF
TGTGCCAGCAGTTTATTTCCGACAGAGCAGTACTTC
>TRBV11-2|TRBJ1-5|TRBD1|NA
CASARDRGFNQPQHF
TGTGCCTCCGCCCGGGACAGGGGTTTCAATCAGCCCCAGCATTTT
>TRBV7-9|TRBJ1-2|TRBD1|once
CASSFQTGGNYGYTF
TGTGCCAGCAGCTTTCAGACAGGGGGCAACTATGGCTACACCTTC
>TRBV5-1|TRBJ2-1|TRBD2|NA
CASGREGPTHYNEQFF
TGCGCCAGCGGGCGGGAGGGCCCTACCCACTACAATGAGCAGTTCTTC
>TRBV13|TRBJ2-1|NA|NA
CASSLWEISYNEQFF
TGTGCCAGCAGCTTGTGGGAGATCTCCTACAATGAGCAGTTCTTC
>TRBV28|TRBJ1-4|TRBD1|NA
CASSLPTGNGEKLFF
TGTGCCAGCAGTTTACCGACAGGGAATGGCGAAAAACTGTTTTTT
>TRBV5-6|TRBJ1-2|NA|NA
CASSLSPVYGYTF
TGTGCCAGCAGCTTGAGCCCGGTCTATGGCTACACCTTC
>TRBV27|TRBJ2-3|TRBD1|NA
CASGVRGTSTDTQYF
TGTGCCAGCGGCGTCAGGGGGACGAGCACAGATACGCAGTATTTT
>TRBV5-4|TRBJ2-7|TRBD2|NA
CASSLGSAGVGQYF
TGTGCCAGCAGCTTGGGGTCGGCGGGGGTGGGGCAGTACTTC
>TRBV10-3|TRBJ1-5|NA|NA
CAAAGGPSYSNQPQHF
TGTGCTGCGGCGGGGGGCCCTAGTTATAGCAATCAGCCCCAGCATTTT
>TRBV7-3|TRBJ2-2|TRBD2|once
CASSPYPTSGVAGELFF
TGTGCCAGCAGCCCCTACCCTACCAGCGGGGTAGCCGGGGAGCTGTTTTTT
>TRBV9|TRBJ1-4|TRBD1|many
CASSVVGGGGNEKLFF
TGTGCCAGCAGCGTAGTAGGGGGCGGTGGGAATGAAAAACTGTTTTTT